The 14 T cell receptor beta chains listed next were all sequenced from one sample in a study of cytomegalovirus exposure and HLA in healthy donors. Vbeta (60) and Jbeta (13) primers were used in the PCR. Profiled with immunoSEQ multiplex PCR; TCRdb holds only in-frame clones, not every one. Of under 200,000 clones in the sample, 78% were seen once. The sequenced sample consisted of PBMCs. The source of these receptors is a woman aged 50 to 65 in good health and CMV-seropositive.

The gene calls are TRBV7-9 and TRBJ2-1, with D possibly matching TRBD2 (6 bases). The germline V gene has CDR1 SEHNR and CDR2 FQNEAQ (reference sequence). V dropped 3 bases and J dropped 8 bases, with 20 bases sitting between them. This CDR3 spans 16 amino acids. CDR3 residues: CASSLPPGAIGDEQFF. In nucleotides, the CDR3 is TGTGCCAGCAGCTTGCCTCCGGGAGCCATAGGGGATGAGCAGTTCTTC.

This sequence joins TRBV5-4 and TRBJ1-4; 7 bases match TRBD1. This CDR3 has 14 residues. J lost 10 bases, V lost 0 bases, and 6 bases had no gene match. Germline V gives CDR1 SGHNT, CDR2 YYREEE (reference sequence). CDR3 protein: CASSLGQGGGKLFF. The CDR3 DNA reads TGTGCCAGCAGCTTGGGACAGGGTGGGGGAAAACTGTTTTTT.

CDR3 nucleotides: TGTGCCAGCAGCGGGCGGGGAGGAGGAAACTATGGCTACACCTTC. It encodes CASSGRGGGNYGYTF. The chain employs TRBV27 and TRBJ1-2, with unresolved D. Trimming stripped 6 bases from V and 2 bases from J, with 16 bases between. This CDR3 contains 15 residues. CDR1 MNHEY and CDR2 SMNVEV come from the germline V gene (reference sequence).

J is TRBJ2-1 and V is TRBV7-8; 15 nucleotides match TRBD2. With 5 bases clipped from V and 6 bases from J, the junction kept 8 bases outside the gene matches. Germline-derived CDR1 and CDR2 are SGHVS and FQNEAQ. The CDR3 has 17 residues. In nucleotides, the CDR3 is TGTGCCAGCAGCAGATGGACTAGCGGGGGGGGACTCAATGAGCAGTTCTTC. This sequence encodes CASSRWTSGGGLNEQFF.

The chain is built from TRBV11-3 and TRBJ1-6, with D possibly TRBD1 on 5 matching bases. The V gene lost 5 bases and the J gene lost 12 bases, with 20 bases spanning the gap. This CDR3 spans 15 amino acids. The V gene's germline CDR1 is SGHNT and CDR2 YENEEA. CDR3 in DNA: TGTGCCAGCAGCCCCGCCACAGCTCGGGGGAAACCCCTCCACTTT. Protein: CASSPATARGKPLHF.

The chain is built from TRBV5-8 and TRBJ2-3, with TRBD2 as a possible D gene (6 bases). CDR1 SGHTS and CDR2 YDEGEE come from the germline V gene. Trimming pared 1 base from V and 0 bases from J, leaving 15 bases between. The CDR3 runs 17 residues. The CDR3 sequence is CASSLTGLMGSTDTQYF. In DNA, the CDR3 is TGTGCCAGCAGCTTGACGGGACTCATGGGTAGCACAGATACGCAGTATTTT. Drawing the rest from reference TRBV5-8 and TRBJ2-3, the complete variable domain is EAGVTQSPTHLIKTRGQQATLRCSPISGHTSVYWYQQALGLGLQFLLWYDEGEERNRGNFPPRFSGRQFPNYSSELNVNALELEDSALYLCASSLTGLMGSTDTQYFGPGTRLTVL.

The chain joins TRBV28 to TRBJ2-7, with D hard to call. This CDR3 is 13 amino acids long. V gave up 4 bases and J gave up 6 bases, with 13 bases separating them. The germline gives CDR1 MDHEN, CDR2 SYDVKM. The CDR3 DNA is TGTGCCAGCAGTTGGAGTGACGGCGGCGAGCAGTACTTC. Translation gives CASSWSDGGEQYF.

The rearrangement links TRBV5-4 to TRBJ2-7; weak D call: TRBD1 (6 bases). The V end was cut by 0 bases, the J end by 5 bases, with 9 bases between. The CDR3 is 13 amino acids. Germline assignment: CDR1 SGHNT and CDR2 YYREEE (reference sequence). CDR3 sequence reads: CASSLDREDEQYF. CDR3 nucleotides: TGTGCCAGCAGCTTGGACAGGGAAGACGAGCAGTACTTC.

The gene calls are TRBV7-3 and TRBJ2-5; TRBD2 might be the D (5 bases). The CDR3 consists of 13 residues. Trimming shortened V by 2 bases and J by 1 base, and 5 bases separated the two germline ends. Germline values: CDR1 SGHTA, CDR2 FQGTGA. In DNA, the CDR3 is TGTGCCAGCAGCTTAGGGAGCCAAGAGACCCAGTACTTC. Protein sequence: CASSLGSQETQYF.

The chain employs TRBV7-9 and TRBJ1-6; no definite D call. This CDR3 comprises 12 residues. Looked up from germline, CDR1 is SEHNR and CDR2 is FQNEAQ (reference sequence). V was cut by 5 bases and J by 7 bases, with 6 bases left in between. CDR3 in amino acids: CASSHSNSPLHF. The CDR3, as DNA: TGTGCCAGCAGCCATTCCAATTCACCCCTCCACTTT.

For this clone: In the same sample, other DNA sequences code for this CDR3. The V gene is TRBV5-4, the J gene TRBJ1-2; TRBD1 aligns across 9 bases. This CDR3 is built from 15 residues. Germline values: CDR1 SGHNT, CDR2 YYREEE (reference sequence). The trim removed 2 bases at V and 2 bases at J, leaving 4 bases unmatched. The CDR3 protein is CASSLRGQGNYGYTF. CDR3 bases: TGTGCCAGCAGCTTAAGAGGACAGGGGAACTATGGCTACACCTTC.

The genes are TRBV30 and TRBJ2-5; a weak D match, TRBD2 (5 bases). The V end lost 0 bases, the J end lost 5 bases, and 7 bases lay between the germline ends. The germline gives CDR1 GTSNPN, CDR2 SVGIG (reference sequence). The CDR3 runs to 12 residues. CDR3 sequence reads: CAWSVQRETQYF. The CDR3 nucleotides are TGTGCCTGGAGTGTGCAGCGGGAGACCCAGTACTTC.

This sequence joins TRBV5-1 and TRBJ1-5, with D possibly TRBD1 on 5 matching bases. The CDR3 loop spans 15 amino acids. V was pared by 1 base and J by 5 bases, with 13 bases between. Per the germline V gene, CDR1 is SGHRS and CDR2 is YFSETQ. The CDR3 spells CASSLNSGLDQPQHF. The CDR3, as DNA: TGCGCCAGCAGCTTGAATTCAGGGCTGGATCAGCCCCAGCATTTT.

J is TRBJ2-5 and V is TRBV5-1, with a tentative D call TRBD2 (6 bases). V shed 0 bases and J shed 1 base, with 7 bases lying between them. This CDR3 has 14 amino acids. Germline CDR1 and CDR2: SGHRS and YFSETQ. In DNA form, the CDR3 reads TGCGCCAGCAGCTTGGGGGGGGTCCAAGAGACCCAGTACTTC. Translation: CASSLGGVQETQYF.